This T cell receptor (beta chain) was retrieved from a study of blood T cell repertoires in COVID-19. Whole-study context: COVID-19 samples from acute and convalescent phases originated in the United States, Italy and Spain. T cells, B-cell-depleted T cells, or PBMCs provided the cDNA or gDNA that served as material.

Authors' analysis steps: Researchers report that nucleated cell counts were estimated from reference gene primer amplification. TCRdb's copy holds only in-frame clones and misses some; the assay was immunoSEQ multiplex PCR. The D gene and trimming were derived from the DNA, and the V and J assignments and clone size from that table. The data contain some 50,000 clones, around 87% of them singletons. The CDR3 sequence is 12 residues long. Germline assignment: CDR1 SQVTM and CDR2 ANQGSEA. Trimming at V came to 5 bases and at J to 5 bases, leaving 5 bases not matched to a gene. The chain employs TRBV29-1 and TRBJ2-5; 7 bases fit TRBD1. The clonotype was recovered from a man in his fifties or sixties with active COVID-19. Sample: peripheral blood. The CDR3 DNA reads TGCAGCGTTACCCAAGGGGGCGAGACCCAGTACTTC. Translating it yields CSVTQGGETQYF.